Each of the 21 T cell receptor beta chains below was sequenced from the same sample in a study of cytomegalovirus exposure and HLA in healthy donors. 60 Vbeta and 13 Jbeta primers were used in PCR. Profiled with immunoSEQ multiplex PCR; TCRdb holds only in-frame clones, not every one. Here the sample spans 110,000 to 150,000 clones, 75% being singletons. The specimen was PBMCs. These TCRs come from a man in his thirties or forties in good health and CMV-seronegative.

This chain links TRBV29-1 with TRBJ1-2; the match to TRBD1 covers 7 bases. Germline V CDR1 and CDR2: SQVTM, ANQGSEA. V dropped 7 bases and J dropped 3; count of bases not matched to a gene: 5. CDR3 size: 12 residues. CDR3 amino acids: CSARQGDYGYTF. The CDR3 region has the DNA TGCAGCGCGAGACAGGGAGACTATGGCTACACCTTC.

This chain uses TRBV7-9 with TRBJ1-2, with unresolved D. The V end lost 10 bases, the J end lost 2 bases, and 11 bases lay between the germline ends. The CDR3 has 12 amino acids. Germline loops: CDR1 SEHNR, CDR2 FQNEAQ (reference sequence). CDR3 sequence reads: CATQNTNYGYTF. The DNA of the CDR3 is TGTGCCACTCAGAACACCAACTATGGCTACACCTTC.

The chain links TRBV4-1 to TRBJ2-4, with 7 nucleotides matching TRBD1. The CDR3 is 19 residues long. Germline loops: CDR1 MGHRA, CDR2 YSYEKL. J lost 0 bases, V lost 2 bases, and 13 bases had no gene match. The CDR3 nucleotides are TGCGCCAGCAGCCAACCTAGAAGGACAGGATTGCTAGCCAAAAACATTCAGTACTTC. It codes for CASSQPRRTGLLAKNIQYF.

V is TRBV18 and J is TRBJ1-5; D not certain. V gave up 6 bases and J gave up 0 bases, with 9 bases separating them. CDR3 length equals 14 residues. The germline V gene encodes CDR1 KGHSH and CDR2 LQKENI. The CDR3 sequence is CASSETYSNQPQHF. The CDR3 DNA follows: TGTGCCAGCTCCGAAACTTATAGCAATCAGCCCCAGCATTTT.

This clone was picked up one time. This sequence joins TRBV7-7 and TRBJ2-7, with D perhaps matching TRBD1 (5 bases). This CDR3 has 15 residues. Trimming took off 5 bases at V and 2 bases at J, with 16 bases between the two ends. CDR1 and CDR2 (germline): SSHAT, FNYEAQ (reference sequence). CDR3 protein: CASSPGHSSAYEQYF. DNA for the CDR3: TGTGCCAGCAGCCCCGGACACTCTTCCGCCTACGAGCAGTACTTC. Complete variable domain (other parts from reference TRBV7-7 and TRBJ2-7): GAGVSQSPRYKVTKRGQDVTLRCDPISSHATLYWYQQALGQGPEFLTYFNYEAQPDKSGLPSDRFSAERPEGSISTLTIQRTEQRDSAMYRCASSPGHSSAYEQYFGPGTRLTVT.

The J gene is TRBJ2-5, the V gene TRBV5-6, with 9 bases lining up with TRBD2. The ends lost 3 bases at V and 5 bases at J; junction bases unmatched: 14. This CDR3 is built from 17 residues. CDR1 and CDR2 (germline): SGHDT, YYEEEE. The CDR3: CASSWMGEAGGTETQYF. DNA for the CDR3: TGTGCCAGCAGCTGGATGGGGGAAGCGGGGGGCACGGAGACCCAGTACTTC.

The rearrangement joins TRBV6-1 to TRBJ1-1; a weak D match, TRBD1 (5 bases). The CDR3 runs 13 residues. With 2 bases removed from V and 7 bases from J, the gap between germline ends came to 11 bases. Germline V gene sequence: CDR1 MNHNS, CDR2 SASEGT. This chain's CDR3 is CASSEPGSDEAFF. In DNA form, the CDR3 reads TGTGCCAGCAGTGAACCAGGGTCCGATGAAGCTTTCTTT.

The chain uses TRBV5-6 and TRBJ2-1, with a possible D match to TRBD1 (6 bases). The V gene's germline CDR1 is SGHDT and CDR2 YYEEEE. This CDR3 has 15 residues. V dropped 1 base and J dropped 6 bases, with 14 bases sitting between them. In DNA form, the CDR3 reads TGTGCCAGCAGCTTGCGAGGGGGACCTCTCAATGAGCAGTTCTTC. Amino acids: CASSLRGGPLNEQFF.

This clone has just a few counts. The genes are TRBV15 and TRBJ2-2; D perhaps matches TRBD1 (5 bases). The V gene lost 5 bases and the J gene lost 7 bases, with 17 bases spanning the gap. The CDR3 consists of 15 residues. The germline gives CDR1 LNHNV, CDR2 YYDKDF (reference sequence). The CDR3: CATSVQGISSGELFF. CDR3 coding DNA: TGTGCCACCAGCGTCCAGGGAATTTCCAGCGGGGAGCTGTTTTTT. The entire variable domain, with the rest obtained from reference TRBV15 and TRBJ2-2, is as follows: DAMVIQNPRYQVTQFGKPVTLSCSQTLNHNVMYWYQQKSSQAPKLLFHYYDKDFNNEADTPDNFQSRRPNTSFCFLDIRSPGLGDTAMYLCATSVQGISSGELFFGEGSRLTVL.

This clone was seen just once. The V call is TRBV10-3, the J call TRBJ2-5, with 11 bases that match TRBD2. Germline CDR1 reads ENHRY; CDR2 reads SYGVKD. V lost 3 bases and J lost 5; bases outside the gene matches: 2. The CDR3 is 14 residues long. CDR3 nucleotides: TGTGCCATCAGTGATCGGACTAGCGGGGAGACCCAGTACTTC. It translates to CAISDRTSGETQYF.

The CDR3 is CASSREGQTSTDTQYF. CDR3 coding DNA: TGCGCCAGCAGCAGGGAGGGTCAAACTAGCACAGATACGCAGTATTTT. V is TRBV5-1 and J is TRBJ2-3, with 7 bases aligning to TRBD2. The germline CDR1 and CDR2 sequences are SGHRS and YFSETQ. The V and J ends lost 4 bases and 0 bases, in that order; junction bases with no gene match: 8. The CDR3 consists of 16 residues.

The chain links TRBV6-4 to TRBJ2-3; TRBD2 might be the D (7 bases). The CDR3 has 15 amino acids. Between the trimmed V and J ends, which lost 6 bases and 5 bases, there was a span of 18 bases. From germline, CDR1 is MRHNA and CDR2 SNTAGT. This CDR3 is CASSLEGRGGDTQYF. CDR3 in DNA: TGTGCCAGCAGCCTAGAAGGAAGGGGGGGAGATACGCAGTATTTT.

This clone has a handful of counts. This chain joins TRBV5-1 and TRBJ2-7, with 7 bases matching TRBD1. V shed 5 bases, J shed 0 bases, and the junction held 11 bases outside the gene matches. The CDR3 sequence is 16 residues long. Germline CDR1 is SGHRS and CDR2 is YFSETQ. CDR3: CASRGIDRVNSYEQYF. CDR3 nucleotides: TGCGCCAGCAGGGGGATAGACAGGGTAAACTCCTACGAGCAGTACTTC.

The gene calls are TRBV4-2 and TRBJ2-2; D unclear. The CDR3 consists of 15 residues. V was clipped by 2 bases and J by 4 bases, with 11 bases between them. CDR1 LGHNA and CDR2 YNFKEQ come from the germline V gene. For the CDR3, the DNA is TGTGCCAGCAGCCAAAGGAACTCGGGCACCGGGGAGCTGTTTTTT. Amino acids: CASSQRNSGTGELFF.

This clone is a singleton in its sample. This rearrangement joins TRBV10-3 to TRBJ2-1, with 8 positions matching TRBD2. This CDR3 is built from 14 residues. The V segment lost 7 bases and the J segment 0 bases; nucleotides outside the gene matches: 2. Germline CDR1 is ENHRY and CDR2 is SYGVKD. The chain's CDR3 is CAITGTSSYNEQFF. The CDR3 coding sequence is TGTGCCATCACCGGGACTAGCTCCTACAATGAGCAGTTCTTC.

This clone has a handful of counts. The chain uses TRBV19 and TRBJ2-5; possibly TRBD2 for D (5 bases). Trimming shortened V by 4 bases and J by 5 bases, and 11 bases separated the two germline ends. CDR3 length: 13 amino acids. The germline CDR1 and CDR2 sequences are LNHDA and SQIVND (reference sequence). CDR3: CASSTGVRETQYF. Written as DNA, the CDR3 is TGTGCCAGTAGTACCGGGGTAAGGGAGACCCAGTACTTC.

The chain employs TRBV19 and TRBJ1-4, with D maybe TRBD1 (5 bases). Germline V gene sequence: CDR1 LNHDA, CDR2 SQIVND (reference sequence). Trimming cost V 3 bases and J 7 bases, with 15 bases left between them. CDR3 length: 15 amino acids. The CDR3 DNA sequence: TGTGCCAGTAGTATCTCAGGGACTCGAGGTGAAAAACTGTTTTTT. Amino acids: CASSISGTRGEKLFF.

This clone was observed a handful of times. The rearrangement uses TRBV5-1 and TRBJ2-3; 12 positions agree with TRBD2. This CDR3 has 16 residues. Germline V gene data show CDR1 as SGHRS and CDR2 as YFSETQ. Trimming removed 4 bases from V and 7 bases from J; junction bases left unmatched: 10. CDR3 protein: CASSRTSGEAGNTQYF. The CDR3 nucleotides read TGCGCCAGCAGCAGGACTAGCGGGGAGGCGGGAAATACGCAGTATTTT. Full variable domain (remainder filled in from reference TRBV5-1 and TRBJ2-3): KAGVTQTPRYLIKTRGQQVTLSCSPISGHRSVSWYQQTPGQGLQFLFEYFSETQRNKGNFPGRFSGRQFSNSRSEMNVSTLELGDSALYLCASSRTSGEAGNTQYFGPGTRLTVL.

The chain links TRBV5-1 to TRBJ1-3; D perhaps matches TRBD1 (5 bases). The CDR3 is 14 residues long. Germline-derived CDR1 and CDR2 are SGHRS and YFSETQ. V lost 4 bases to trimming and J lost 0 bases, with 8 bases between them. The CDR3 DNA follows: TGCGCCAGCAGCCCGACAGTCTCTGGAAACACCATATATTTT. Protein product: CASSPTVSGNTIYF. Full variable domain (remainder filled in from reference TRBV5-1 and TRBJ1-3): KAGVTQTPRYLIKTRGQQVTLSCSPISGHRSVSWYQQTPGQGLQFLFEYFSETQRNKGNFPGRFSGRQFSNSRSEMNVSTLELGDSALYLCASSPTVSGNTIYFGEGSWLTVV.

This rearrangement joins TRBV6-6 to TRBJ2-7; 7 bases align to TRBD2. Trimming removed 5 bases from V and 2 bases from J; junction bases left unmatched: 9. The germline gives CDR1 MNHNY, CDR2 SVGAGI (reference sequence). CDR3 length: 15 amino acids. The CDR3: CASSTGGSGTYEQYF. The CDR3 nucleotides read TGTGCCAGCAGTACCGGGGGGTCCGGAACCTACGAGCAGTACTTC.

The chain carries TRBV11-3 and TRBJ2-2; D is perhaps TRBD1 (7 bases). This CDR3 spans 16 amino acids. The germline V gene has CDR1 SGHNT and CDR2 YENEEA. With 2 bases removed from V and 2 bases from J, the gap between germline ends came to 12 bases. DNA for the CDR3: TGTGCCAGCAGCTTACCAGGGGGACTCAACACCGGGGAGCTGTTTTTT. Translating it yields CASSLPGGLNTGELFF.